The clone carrying this T cell receptor (beta chain) was picked up a small number of times. The data were obtained in a study of blood T cell repertoires in COVID-19. As for the study in general: PBMCs, B-cell-depleted T cells, or T cells were the source of the cDNA or gDNA that made up the material.

The J segment lost 4 bases and the V segment lost 3 bases, leaving 5 bases of the junction unmatched. Germline CDR1 reads LGHDT; CDR2 reads YNNKEL (reference sequence). This CDR3 region has 14 residues. The method was immunoSEQ multiplex PCR; TCRdb's version includes in-frame clones alone and lacks a portion of them. The table records approximately 350,000 clones, approximately 92% of them present only once. The sequencing sample was made of PBMCs or T cells enriched from blood (not recorded which). The origin of this receptor is a man aged 18 to 30 who had recovered from COVID-19. The rearrangement links TRBV3-1 (or the pseudogene TRBV3-2) to TRBJ1-2, with 7 bases that match TRBD1. The CDR3 loop is CASSQRQGSYGYTF. CDR3 DNA sequence: TGTGCCAGCAGCCAGAGACAGGGATCCTATGGCTACACCTTC.